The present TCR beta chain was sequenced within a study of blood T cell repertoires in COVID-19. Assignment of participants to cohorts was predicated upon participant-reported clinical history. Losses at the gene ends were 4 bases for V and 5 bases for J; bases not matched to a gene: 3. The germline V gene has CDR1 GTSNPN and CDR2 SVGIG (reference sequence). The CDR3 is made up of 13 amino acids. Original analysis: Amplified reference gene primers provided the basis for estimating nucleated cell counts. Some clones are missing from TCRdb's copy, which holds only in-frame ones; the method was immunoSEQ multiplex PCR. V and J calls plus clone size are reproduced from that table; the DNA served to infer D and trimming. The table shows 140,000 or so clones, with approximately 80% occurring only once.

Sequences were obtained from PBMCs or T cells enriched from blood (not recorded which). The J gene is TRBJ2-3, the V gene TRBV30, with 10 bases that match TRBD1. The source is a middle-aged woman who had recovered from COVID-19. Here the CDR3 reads CAWTRDRGDTQYF. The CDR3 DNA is TGTGCCTGGACTCGGGACAGGGGAGATACGCAGTATTTT.